One TCR beta chain is described in this entry. Its specificity is not known. The record originates from a study of T cell repertoires in cytomegalovirus infection. Whole-study context: Both CMV infection and a matching HLA type were indicated by public TCR beta signatures.

TCRdb reprocessed the reads with MiXCR, giving one entry per CDR3 protein. The sample lists some 920,000 distinct CDR3 sequences; roughly a third were seen once. Study results and caveats: Pooled public TCR beta family frequency picked out CMV carriers with the relevant HLA.

CDR1 is SEHNR, CDR2 FQNEAQ, per germline (reference sequence). Deletions cut 5 bases from V and 3 bases from J, with 14 bases between. The CDR3 runs 14 residues. This TCR came from a human donor in good health (CMV status not recorded). Some clones in this sample may be carry-over from other donors' samples. The source was cultured CD8+ T cells from PBMCs, collected from culture after CMV antigen stimulation. The genes are TRBV7-9 and TRBJ2-7; maybe TRBD2 (6 bases). The CDR3 DNA follows: TGTGCCAGCAGCCAGACCGGGAGACTCTACGAGCAGTACTTC. Translation gives CASSQTGRLYEQYF.